These 32 T cell receptor beta chains were all obtained from the same sample, sequenced in a study of blood T cell repertoires in COVID-19. Generated by immunoSEQ multiplex PCR, the TCRdb table keeps only in-frame clones and is missing some. Of about 120,000 clones listed, approximately 90% are singletons. The sample taken for sequencing was peripheral blood. These receptors were collected from a woman aged 45-65 years with acute or convalescent COVID-19.

The V gene is TRBV19, the J gene TRBJ2-4; TRBD2 aligns across 7 bases. The CDR3 totals 14 residues. The V gene end was trimmed by 6 bases and the J gene end by 5 bases; junction bases not matched to a gene: 7. CDR1 and CDR2 from the germline V gene are LNHDA and SQIVND (reference sequence). The CDR3 sequence is CASRKTSRQNIQYF. CDR3 DNA: TGTGCCAGTAGGAAGACTAGCAGACAAAACATTCAGTACTTC. The variable domain in full, with the rest retrieved from reference TRBV19 and TRBJ2-4, is DGGITQSPKYLFRKEGQNVTLSCEQNLNHDAMYWYRQDPGQGLRLIYYSQIVNDFQKGDIAEGYSVSREKKESFPLTVTSAQKNPTAFYLCASRKTSRQNIQYFGAGTRLSVL.

The chain uses TRBV5-5 and TRBJ1-2, with TRBD1 matching 7 bases. The length of the CDR3 is 14 residues. Germline V lookup: CDR1 SGHKS, CDR2 YYEKEE (reference sequence). V lost 1 base and J lost 2; bases outside the gene matches: 2. DNA for the CDR3: TGTGCCAGCAGCTTGACAGGGGAGAACTATGGCTACACCTTC. Its translation is CASSLTGENYGYTF.

The CDR3 region has the DNA TGTGCCAGCTCACCTGCCGGGACAGTATTAAGCTACGAGCAGTACTTC. This gives the protein CASSPAGTVLSYEQYF. The chain recombines TRBV18 with TRBJ2-7, with 7 bases lining up with TRBD1. CDR1 is KGHSH, CDR2 LQKENI, per germline. The V segment lost 3 bases and the J segment 3 bases; nucleotides outside the gene matches: 11. The CDR3 is 16 amino acids.

This chain connects TRBV5-1 to TRBJ2-7, with 11 bases lining up with TRBD2. The CDR3 has 16 residues. Germline V CDR1 and CDR2: SGHRS, YFSETQ. The V and J ends lost 0 bases and 3 bases, in that order; junction bases with no gene match: 5. The CDR3 sequence: CASSLAVAGGHYEQYF. The CDR3 DNA sequence: TGCGCCAGCAGCTTGGCCGTAGCGGGAGGGCACTACGAGCAGTACTTC.

This rearrangement joins TRBV11-2 to TRBJ1-1; TRBD1 agrees at 8 bases. J was trimmed by 4 bases and V by 5 bases; bases with no gene match: 6. The CDR3 sequence is 14 residues long. Germline-derived CDR1 and CDR2 are SGHAT and FQNNGV. The CDR3 reads CASSQDREGTEAFF. DNA for the CDR3: TGTGCCAGCAGCCAGGACAGGGAGGGCACTGAAGCTTTCTTT.

Only one count was recorded for this clone. V usage is TRBV7-9 and J usage is TRBJ2-5; 13 nucleotides line up with TRBD2. Germline assignment: CDR1 SEHNR and CDR2 FQNEAQ (reference sequence). V lost 0 bases to trimming and J lost 2 bases; unmatched junction nucleotides: 0. CDR3 length: 16 amino acids. The CDR3: CASSLALAGGQETQYF. DNA for the CDR3: TGTGCCAGCAGCTTAGCACTAGCGGGGGGGCAAGAGACCCAGTACTTC. Together with reference TRBV7-9 and TRBJ2-5, the CDR3 gives the full variable domain: DTGVSQNPRHKITKRGQNVTFRCDPISEHNRLYWYRQTLGQGPEFLTYFQNEAQLEKSRLLSDRFSAERPKGSFSTLEIQRTEQGDSAMYLCASSLALAGGQETQYFGPGTRLLVL.

The chain carries TRBV3-1 (or the pseudogene TRBV3-2) and TRBJ1-1; D remains unclear. The V gene's germline CDR1 is LGHDT and CDR2 YNNKEL (reference sequence). This CDR3 comprises 13 residues. The V end was cut by 1 base, the J end by 3 bases, with 6 bases between. The CDR3 sequence is CASSQVSYTEAFF. The CDR3 DNA sequence: TGTGCCAGCAGCCAAGTATCTTACACTGAAGCTTTCTTT.

The chain is built from TRBV21-1 and TRBJ2-5; whether TRBD1, the table's D call, matches the DNA was not checked. TRBV21-1 is termed a pseudogene. The CDR3 runs 19 residues. CDR3 amino acids: CASSKSGCAGTDRQETQYF. DNA for the CDR3: TGTGCCAGCAGCAAAAGTGGGTGCGCCGGGACAGATCGCCAAGAGACCCAGTACTTC.

J is TRBJ2-5 and V is TRBV5-1; perhaps TRBD1 as D (5 bases). The CDR3 contains 15 residues. Germline CDR1 is SGHRS and CDR2 is YFSETQ. Between the trimmed V and J ends, which lost 0 bases and 2 bases, there was a span of 11 bases. CDR3 in amino acids: CASSLGQGLQETQYF. CDR3 coding DNA: TGCGCCAGCAGCTTGGGGCAGGGTCTACAAGAGACCCAGTACTTC.

V and J are TRBV5-8 and TRBJ1-2; TRBD1 aligns across 9 bases. Trimming removed 5 bases from V and 7 bases from J; junction bases left unmatched: 9. There are 14 residues in the CDR3. The V gene's germline CDR1 is SGHTS and CDR2 YDEGEE. The CDR3 DNA sequence: TGTGCCAGCAGGGTTGACGACAGGGGGATTGGCTACACCTTC. As protein: CASRVDDRGIGYTF.

The genes are TRBV5-1 and TRBJ2-2; possibly TRBD2 for D (5 bases). This CDR3 contains 14 residues. Germline values: CDR1 SGHRS, CDR2 YFSETQ. V gave up 9 bases and J gave up 0 bases, with 12 bases separating them. The DNA of the CDR3 is TGCGCCACGAGGGAGACGGCGAACACCGGGGAGCTGTTTTTT. It is translated as CATRETANTGELFF.

V gene TRBV12-3 or TRBV12-4 combines with J gene TRBJ1-2, with D unclear. This CDR3 region has 13 residues. Trimming cost V 0 bases and J 5 bases, with 7 bases left between them. The CDR3 sequence is CASSLAQKYGYTF. CDR3 DNA: TGTGCCAGCAGTTTAGCACAGAAATATGGCTACACCTTC.

The J gene is TRBJ1-6, the V gene TRBV11-2; D unresolved. The CDR3 sequence is 14 residues long. The V gene lost 3 bases and the J gene lost 5 bases, with 8 bases spanning the gap. Germline V gene sequence: CDR1 SGHAT, CDR2 FQNNGV. DNA for the CDR3: TGTGCCAGCAGCTTTGGGCAGGATAATTCACCCCTCCACTTT. Its translation: CASSFGQDNSPLHF.

The genes are TRBV3-1 (or the pseudogene TRBV3-2) and TRBJ1-2, with TRBD1 identical over 9 bases. Looked up from germline, CDR1 is LGHDT and CDR2 is YNNKEL (reference sequence). The CDR3 is 15 residues long. V was pared by 1 base and J by 4 bases, with 4 bases of the junction left unmatched. The CDR3 region is CASSQGQGVGYGYTF. CDR3 nucleotides: TGTGCCAGCAGCCAAGGACAGGGGGTCGGCTATGGCTACACCTTC.

The chain uses TRBV24-1 and TRBJ2-2, with TRBD1 as a possible D gene (5 bases). Trimming stripped 4 bases from V and 6 bases from J, with 11 bases between. The CDR3 extends over 14 amino acids. CDR1 is KGHDR and CDR2 is SFDVKD in the germline V gene. In DNA, the CDR3 is TGTGCCACCAGTGACCACGGACATGCCGGGGAGCTGTTTTTT. Protein: CATSDHGHAGELFF.

The chain couples TRBV7-8 to TRBJ2-7, with unresolved D. The germline V gene has CDR1 SGHVS and CDR2 FQNEAQ. The CDR3 consists of 14 residues. V lost 5 bases and J lost 3, with 14 bases in between. CDR3 DNA: TGTGCCAGCAGCCGAGACACCGTCCTCTACGAGCAGTACTTC. Translated: CASSRDTVLYEQYF.

The rearrangement links TRBV11-2 to TRBJ2-1, with 9 bases fitting TRBD2. The CDR3 has 12 amino acids. Per the germline V gene, CDR1 is SGHAT and CDR2 is FQNNGV. After removal of 5 bases from V and 12 bases from J, the junction contained 5 bases not matched to a gene. The CDR3 DNA is TGTGCCAGCAGCCTAGGACTAGCGAGGCAGTTCTTC. Residues: CASSLGLARQFF.

The chain recombines TRBV19 with TRBJ2-2, with no clear D. V lost 11 bases and J lost 4, with 11 bases in between. CDR1 and CDR2 (germline): LNHDA, SQIVND (reference sequence). This CDR3 contains 12 residues. The CDR3 spells CAAGSGTGELFF. Here the CDR3 DNA reads TGTGCCGCCGGGTCGGGCACCGGGGAGCTGTTTTTT.

The rearrangement links TRBV4-2 to TRBJ2-1; D is possibly TRBD2 (7 bases). Trimming shortened V by 3 bases and J by 10 bases, and 25 bases separated the two germline ends. Per the germline V gene, CDR1 is LGHNA and CDR2 is YNFKEQ. The CDR3 totals 17 residues. CDR3 sequence reads: CASSQGGAGAPSEEQFF. CDR3 in DNA: TGTGCCAGCAGCCAGGGGGGTGCGGGGGCCCCTTCGGAGGAGCAGTTCTTC.

This clone appeared once. The chain employs TRBV4-1 and TRBJ1-5, with D tentatively TRBD1 (6 bases). Deletions cut 2 bases from V and 5 bases from J, with 7 bases between. Germline-derived CDR1 and CDR2 are MGHRA and YSYEKL. The CDR3 sequence is 13 residues long. This CDR3 reads CASSQTGYQPQHF. DNA of the CDR3: TGCGCCAGCAGCCAAACAGGGTATCAGCCCCAGCATTTT.

This rearrangement joins TRBV5-4 to TRBJ1-1; 10 bases line up with TRBD1. This CDR3 is built from 13 residues. CDR1 SGHNT and CDR2 YYREEE come from the germline V gene (reference sequence). J lost 11 bases, V lost 4 bases, and 8 bases had no gene match. In nucleotides, the CDR3 is TGTGCCAGCAGCCCACGGACAGGGGGGAACGCTTTCTTT. This sequence encodes CASSPRTGGNAFF.

The J gene is TRBJ2-5, the V gene TRBV24-1, with TRBD1 matching over 7 bases. The CDR3 is 14 amino acids. Germline CDR1 and CDR2: KGHDR and SFDVKD. Trimming removed 3 bases from V and 6 bases from J; junction bases left unmatched: 6. The CDR3 sequence: CATSDGDSGKTQYF. The DNA of the CDR3 is TGTGCCACCAGTGATGGGGACAGCGGTAAGACCCAGTACTTC.

The chain uses TRBV18 and TRBJ2-1, with 7 positions matching TRBD2. Germline V gives CDR1 KGHSH, CDR2 LQKENI. The CDR3 has 21 amino acids. The junction had 18 bases not matched to a gene; V was cut back by 1 base and J by 0 bases. CDR3 DNA sequence: TGTGCCAGCTCACCACGCGCATCAATGGCGGGAGCTTGGGACTCCTACAATGAGCAGTTCTTC. Translation gives CASSPRASMAGAWDSYNEQFF.

The rearrangement uses TRBV9 and TRBJ2-1; 7 nucleotides line up with TRBD1. This CDR3 is built from 14 residues. The ends lost 3 bases at V and 5 bases at J; junction bases unmatched: 5. Germline V gene data show CDR1 as SGDLS and CDR2 as YYNGEE. For the CDR3, the DNA is TGTGCCAGCAGCGGAGACAGGGCAGACAATGAGCAGTTCTTC. Encoded protein: CASSGDRADNEQFF.

The chain combines TRBV19 with TRBJ2-1; 12 nucleotides match TRBD2. The ends lost 5 bases at V and 8 bases at J; junction bases unmatched: 10. This CDR3 has 16 amino acids. Germline V gene lookup returns CDR1 LNHDA and CDR2 SQIVND (reference sequence). CDR3 nucleotide sequence: TGTGCCAGTAGTTCATCCGGGACTAGCGGGTTTGATGAGCAGTTCTTC. As protein: CASSSSGTSGFDEQFF.

The V and J genes are TRBV19 and TRBJ2-1; no firm D call. The CDR3 totals 17 residues. CDR1 and CDR2 from the germline V gene are LNHDA and SQIVND (reference sequence). Trimming pared 3 bases from V and 0 bases from J, leaving 15 bases between. CDR3 DNA: TGTGCCAGTAGTATCTCTTCGCCGGTAAGCTCCTACAATGAGCAGTTCTTC. Amino acid sequence: CASSISSPVSSYNEQFF.

This chain joins TRBV18 and TRBJ2-1, with D possibly TRBD2 on 6 matching bases. V was pared by 6 bases and J by 2 bases, with 8 bases between. This CDR3 region has 13 residues. Germline V CDR1 and CDR2: KGHSH, LQKENI. The CDR3 loop is CASSTGAYNEQFF. DNA for the CDR3: TGTGCCAGCTCGACGGGAGCCTACAATGAGCAGTTCTTC. Combining the CDR3 with reference TRBV18 and TRBJ2-1 gives the whole variable domain NAGVMQNPRHLVRRRGQEARLRCSPMKGHSHVYWYRQLPEEGLKFMVYLQKENIIDESGMPKERFSAEFPKEGPSILRIQQVVRGDSAAYFCASSTGAYNEQFFGPGTRLTVL.

Here the CDR3 DNA reads TGCGCCAGCAGCCTAACAGGGGGAGTTGAAGCTTTCTTT. Encoded protein: CASSLTGGVEAFF. The genes are TRBV4-1 and TRBJ1-1, with TRBD1 identical over 8 bases. The CDR3 has 13 residues. In germline, CDR1 is MGHRA, CDR2 YSYEKL. Trimming took 4 bases from V and 7 from J; bases not matched to a gene: 5.

The rearrangement joins TRBV12-5 to TRBJ2-1; D remains ambiguous. Germline V gene data show CDR1 as LGHNT and CDR2 as FRNRAP. Trimming shortened V by 7 bases and J by 4 bases, and 11 bases separated the two germline ends. The CDR3 extends over 13 amino acids. The CDR3 nucleotides are TGTGCTAGTGCTCCCCGTTTGTACAATGAGCAGTTCTTC. Amino acids: CASAPRLYNEQFF.

This chain joins TRBV27 and TRBJ2-1, with 9 positions matching TRBD1. There are 15 residues in the CDR3. Germline V gives CDR1 MNHEY, CDR2 SMNVEV (reference sequence). Trimming took 7 bases from V and 3 from J; bases not matched to a gene: 7. Here the CDR3 DNA reads TGTGCCAGCACTCCGCTGGGACAGGGCTACAATGAGCAGTTCTTC. Translation: CASTPLGQGYNEQFF.

The chain links TRBV5-1 to TRBJ1-2; D unclear. Trimming took off 2 bases at V and 8 bases at J, with 10 bases between the two ends. The germline V gene encodes CDR1 SGHRS and CDR2 YFSETQ. The CDR3 length is 12 residues. The DNA of the CDR3 is TGCGCCAGCAGCTTACAAGGAGGGGGCTACACCTTC. This encodes CASSLQGGGYTF. Full variable domain (outside the CDR3, taken from reference TRBV5-1 and TRBJ1-2): KAGVTQTPRYLIKTRGQQVTLSCSPISGHRSVSWYQQTPGQGLQFLFEYFSETQRNKGNFPGRFSGRQFSNSRSEMNVSTLELGDSALYLCASSLQGGGYTFGSGTRLTVV.

The J gene is TRBJ2-7, the V gene TRBV6-5; D is undetermined. The germline V and J ends were trimmed by 6 bases and 3 bases, with 6 bases remaining between them. The CDR3 runs 11 residues. Germline CDR1 is MNHEY and CDR2 is SVGAGI. In DNA form, the CDR3 reads TGTGCCAGCAGGGGCAGCTACGAGCAGTACTTC. Translating it yields CASRGSYEQYF.